A single sample is the source of the 3 T cell receptor beta chains below, sequenced in a study of CD8 T cells in ankylosing spondylitis. In TCRdb, the 5' RACE reads were re-called with MiXCR into one record per CDR3 protein. Here the sample spans more than 600,000 distinct CDR3 sequences, around 20% being singletons. Findings and caveats of the study: There was a TCR beta motif, made of several highly homologous variants, that appeared characteristic of ankylosing spondylitis blood.

Which antigens these TCRs recognize remains unknown. Material for sequencing was blood, either unsorted or a sorted T cell fraction (not recorded which). The receptors were gathered from a male donor with ankylosing spondylitis.

This clonotype appeared a few times. This chain links TRBV7-2 with TRBJ1-5; 7 nucleotides line up with TRBD1. The CDR3 contains 15 residues. Germline CDR1 SGHTA, CDR2 FQGNSA. V lost 1 base, J lost 6 bases, and 6 bases stayed unmatched. CDR3 sequence (DNA): TGTGCCAGCAGCTTAGAGGGTTCAGGGGGTCAGCCCCAGCATTTT. It is translated as CASSLEGSGGQPQHF. Full variable domain (rest looked up from reference TRBV7-2 and TRBJ1-5): GAGVSQSPSNKVTEKGKDVELRCDPISGHTALYWYRQSLGQGLEFLIYFQGNSAPDKSGLPSDRFSAERTGGSVSTLTIQRTQQEDSAVYLCASSLEGSGGQPQHFGDGTRLSIL.

The chain is built from TRBV7-9 and TRBJ2-5, with D possibly called TRBD1 or TRBD2 (5 bases each). V lost 0 bases, J lost 3 bases, and 14 bases lay in between. This CDR3 region has 16 residues. From germline, CDR1 is SEHNR and CDR2 FQNEAQ (reference sequence). CDR3 DNA: TGTGCCAGCAGCTTAGCGCTATACGGGACGGAAGAGACCCAGTACTTC. Translating gives CASSLALYGTEETQYF.

The gene calls are TRBV4-1 and TRBJ2-2, with 7 bases aligning to TRBD1. Germline V gene lookup returns CDR1 MGHRA and CDR2 YSYEKL. V lost 5 bases and J lost 3; bases outside the gene matches: 3. This CDR3 is 14 amino acids long. The CDR3 region has the DNA TGCGCCAGCAGCTACGGACAGGACACCGGGGAGCTGTTTTTT. Protein product: CASSYGQDTGELFF.